Each of the 26 T cell receptor beta chains below was sequenced from the same sample in a study of T-cell memory formation after mild COVID-19. Via MiXCR, TCRdb re-called the 5' RACE reads, giving one row per CDR3 protein. The sample gives roughly 120,000 distinct CDR3 sequences, 16% of which show up once; over 11% is in the top ten. Sequenced: PBMCs or a T cell subset sorted from them (not recorded which). The receptors derive from an adult woman who had mild COVID-19 (a few samples of this study predate the infection). Cell type and time point are not known.

This clonotype has a handful of counts. The V and J genes are TRBV7-8 and TRBJ2-2; 7 bases fit TRBD2. The length of the CDR3 is 14 residues. V was clipped by 8 bases and J by 0 bases; unmatched bases: 3. CDR1 and CDR2 (germline): SGHVS, FQNEAQ. The CDR3 here is CASGRAANTGELFF. CDR3 nucleotide sequence: TGTGCCAGCGGGAGGGCCGCGAACACCGGGGAGCTGTTTTTT.

This clonotype has a handful of counts. The rearrangement uses TRBV5-1 and TRBJ2-7; 11 bases agree with TRBD2. The CDR3 is 17 residues long. Germline trimming cut 4 bases from V and 0 bases from J; bases unmatched to any gene: 9. The germline gives CDR1 SGHRS, CDR2 YFSETQ. The CDR3 DNA follows: TGCGCCAGCAGCGGAGTAGGGACTAGCGGCAGCTCCTACGAGCAGTACTTC. It encodes CASSGVGTSGSSYEQYF.

The genes are TRBV20-1 and TRBJ2-2; possible D gene TRBD1, 5 bases. The germline CDR1 and CDR2 sequences are DFQATT and SNEGSKA (reference sequence). The length of the CDR3 is 14 residues. Between the trimmed V and J ends, which lost 2 bases and 2 bases, there was a span of 9 bases. CDR3 sequence reads: CSARIQGNTGELFF. The DNA of the CDR3 is TGCAGTGCTAGAATCCAGGGAAACACCGGGGAGCTGTTTTTT.

The gene calls are TRBV30 and TRBJ1-5; D ambiguous. Trimming removed 1 base from V and 0 bases from J, with 10 bases in between. Germline-derived CDR1 and CDR2 are GTSNPN and SVGIG (reference sequence). The CDR3 contains 15 residues. CDR3 in DNA: TGTGCCTGGAGTGCTGAGACCTTTAGCAATCAGCCCCAGCATTTT. Protein: CAWSAETFSNQPQHF.

This chain uses TRBV4-2 with TRBJ2-1, with 8 bases aligning to TRBD2. This CDR3 spans 14 amino acids. J was trimmed by 8 bases and V by 4 bases; bases with no gene match: 7. Germline lookup yields CDR1 LGHNA and CDR2 YNFKEQ. In nucleotides, the CDR3 is TGTGCCAGCAGCCCCTGGACTAGCAGCTATGAGCAGTTCTTC. Its protein product is CASSPWTSSYEQFF.

V and J are TRBV11-2 and TRBJ2-5; D unclear. The CDR3 sequence is 12 residues long. The ends were cut back, 4 bases at V and 4 bases at J, with 7 bases in the middle. Germline values: CDR1 SGHAT, CDR2 FQNNGV. In DNA form, the CDR3 reads TGTGCCAGCAGCTGGGAAGGAGAGACCCAGTACTTC. The encoded protein is CASSWEGETQYF.

This clonotype was recorded many times. The DNA for the CDR3 is TGTGCCAGCAGTTACGATGTCAGGGGGCTTTACGAGCAGTACTTC. It specifies CASSYDVRGLYEQYF. The chain combines TRBV6-6 with TRBJ2-7; TRBD1 agrees at 8 bases. This CDR3 has 15 residues. Germline CDR1 reads MNHNY; CDR2 reads SVGAGI (reference sequence). The ends lost 2 bases at V and 4 bases at J; junction bases unmatched: 7.

This chain connects TRBV6-5 to TRBJ1-1, with a weak D call TRBD1 (5 bases). The CDR3 runs 15 residues. Germline CDR1 reads MNHEY; CDR2 reads SVGAGI. V was shortened by 2 bases and J by 5 bases, with 15 bases between the two germline ends. CDR3 nucleotide sequence: TGTGCCAGCAGTTACGTGGTCGGGGGTCGTACTGAAGCTTTCTTT. Residues: CASSYVVGGRTEAFF.

Only a few counts were recorded for this clonotype. The rearrangement links TRBV5-1 to TRBJ1-1; tentative D call: TRBD1 (6 bases). The V end was cut by 0 bases, the J end by 6 bases, with 12 bases between. Germline V gene sequence: CDR1 SGHRS, CDR2 YFSETQ. The CDR3 consists of 14 residues. The CDR3 sequence: CASSLGGGSSEAFF. The CDR3 DNA reads as TGCGCCAGCAGCTTGGGAGGGGGATCGTCTGAAGCTTTCTTT.

The chain links TRBV7-6 to TRBJ2-1, with TRBD2 matching 9 bases. The V gene's germline CDR1 is SGHVS and CDR2 FNYEAQ. The V gene end was trimmed by 6 bases and the J gene end by 6 bases; junction bases not matched to a gene: 9. The CDR3 runs 15 residues. Written as DNA, the CDR3 is TGTGCCAGCAGACAGAAAGCGGGGGGCCTCAATGAGCAGTTCTTC. Its protein is CASRQKAGGLNEQFF. Full variable domain (remainder filled in from reference TRBV7-6 and TRBJ2-1): GAGVSQSPRYKVTKRGQDVALRCDPISGHVSLYWYRQALGQGPEFLTYFNYEAQQDKSGLPNDRFSAERPEGSISTLTIQRTEQRDSAMYRCASRQKAGGLNEQFFGPGTRLTVL.

This clonotype was seen a few times. The V call is TRBV5-6, the J call TRBJ2-3; 10 positions match TRBD2. The junction had 7 bases not matched to a gene; V was cut back by 2 bases and J by 4 bases. The CDR3 runs 16 residues. Germline loops: CDR1 SGHDT, CDR2 YYEEEE. The CDR3 is CASSFRGSGRADTQYF. The CDR3 region has the DNA TGTGCCAGCAGCTTCCGAGGGAGCGGGAGGGCAGATACGCAGTATTTT.

This clonotype was recorded a few times. The chain couples TRBV19 to TRBJ2-4; a possible D gene is TRBD2 (5 bases). V lost 6 bases and J 0 bases, leaving 15 bases between the germline ends. CDR3 size: 16 residues. Germline loops: CDR1 LNHDA, CDR2 SQIVND (reference sequence). CDR3 residues: CASRGILGLAKNIQYF. CDR3 DNA: TGTGCCAGTAGGGGAATCTTAGGACTAGCCAAAAACATTCAGTACTTC.

The chain joins TRBV20-1 to TRBJ2-3; tentative D call: TRBD2 (7 bases). V was pared by 2 bases and J by 3 bases, with 39 bases between. There are 23 residues in the CDR3. Germline CDR1 is DFQATT and CDR2 is SNEGSKA (reference sequence). The CDR3 spells CSARTYSSGQADSRGWGTDTQYF. The CDR3 DNA is TGCAGTGCTAGAACGTACAGCTCGGGACAAGCCGACTCGCGGGGGTGGGGTACAGATACGCAGTATTTT.

The rearrangement links TRBV4-2 to TRBJ2-1, with 7 bases aligning to TRBD2. Trimming removed 1 base from V and 6 bases from J; junction bases left unmatched: 3. The CDR3 sequence is 14 residues long. CDR1 LGHNA and CDR2 YNFKEQ come from the germline V gene. DNA for the CDR3: TGTGCCAGCAGCCAAGGAGGACTAGTCAATGAGCAGTTCTTC. It encodes CASSQGGLVNEQFF.

The chain links TRBV7-9 to TRBJ1-2, with D hard to call. The CDR3 contains 14 residues. Per the germline V gene, CDR1 is SEHNR and CDR2 is FQNEAQ (reference sequence). V was shortened by 3 bases and J by 2 bases, with 10 bases between the two germline ends. The CDR3 nucleotides read TGTGCCAGCAGCTTGGTAACAGCCAACTATGGCTACACCTTC. Translation gives CASSLVTANYGYTF.

The chain uses TRBV29-1 and TRBJ2-7; perhaps TRBD1 as D (6 bases). Between the trimmed V and J ends, which lost 1 base and 3 bases, there was a span of 22 bases. Germline V CDR1 and CDR2: SQVTM, ANQGSEA. The CDR3 totals 17 residues. Here the CDR3 reads CSVEAPNPTRDNYEQYF. In DNA, the CDR3 is TGCAGCGTTGAAGCCCCGAACCCTACCCGGGACAACTACGAGCAGTACTTC.

The chain recombines TRBV3-1 with TRBJ2-3; TRBD2 matches 9 bases. This CDR3 comprises 17 residues. The V and J ends lost 3 bases and 4 bases, in that order; junction bases with no gene match: 11. Germline values: CDR1 LGHDT, CDR2 YNNKEL (reference sequence). The chain's CDR3 is CASSHSPAGGWSDTQYF. Here the CDR3 DNA reads TGTGCCAGCAGCCACTCTCCCGCGGGAGGGTGGTCAGATACGCAGTATTTT.

This clonotype was counted only a few times. This chain links TRBV4-1 with TRBJ2-1; TRBD2 matches 14 bases. This CDR3 spans 16 amino acids. Germline V gene data show CDR1 as MGHRA and CDR2 as YSYEKL. J lost 4 bases, V lost 2 bases, and 1 base had no gene match. CDR3 protein: CASSQRLAGGYNEQFF. CDR3 DNA sequence: TGCGCCAGCAGCCAACGACTAGCGGGGGGGTACAATGAGCAGTTCTTC.

This rearrangement joins TRBV30 to TRBJ2-7, with D possibly matching TRBD1 (6 bases). Germline V gives CDR1 GTSNPN, CDR2 SVGIG (reference sequence). The length of the CDR3 is 15 residues. V lost 1 base and J lost 0, with 13 bases in between. The CDR3 loop reads CAWSARTASSYEQYF. The CDR3 DNA sequence: TGTGCCTGGAGTGCTAGGACAGCGAGCTCCTACGAGCAGTACTTC.

CDR3 sequence reads: CASSQDRTAGWNEQFF. CDR3 nucleotides: TGCGCCAGCAGCCAAGATCGGACGGCCGGCTGGAATGAGCAGTTCTTC. This chain links TRBV4-1 with TRBJ2-1; no reliable D call. V gave up 0 bases and J gave up 7 bases, with 16 bases separating them. The CDR3 covers 16 residues. The V gene's germline CDR1 is MGHRA and CDR2 YSYEKL.

Only a few counts were recorded for this clonotype. CDR3 DNA: TGTGCCAGCACCGAACAGGGACGCTCCTACGAGCAGTACTTC. Its protein product is CASTEQGRSYEQYF. The chain uses TRBV12-3 or TRBV12-4 and TRBJ2-7; D may be TRBD1 (6 bases). This CDR3 has 14 amino acids. Trimming left V 7 bases short and J 0 bases short, with 13 bases between.

This clonotype was observed a few times. The chain has TRBV5-6 and TRBJ2-2; D ambiguous. CDR3 length: 14 amino acids. The V end was cut by 2 bases, the J end by 4 bases, with 9 bases between. Germline V gives CDR1 SGHDT, CDR2 YYEEEE. The CDR3 coding sequence is TGTGCCAGCAGCTTCGGGCAGATCACCGGGGAGCTGTTTTTT. It yields the protein CASSFGQITGELFF.

This clonotype appeared a few times. The chain links TRBV7-2 to TRBJ2-1; D tentatively reads TRBD1 or TRBD2 (6 bases each). Germline assignment: CDR1 SGHTA and CDR2 FQGNSA. The CDR3 spans 15 residues. V was pared by 5 bases and J by 3 bases, with 14 bases between. The CDR3 region has the DNA TGTGCCAGCAGCATCGCAAGGGGGGTCTACAATGAGCAGTTCTTC. Protein: CASSIARGVYNEQFF.

The V gene is TRBV5-1, the J gene TRBJ2-4; 8 bases agree with TRBD1. Germline trimming cut 0 bases from V and 1 base from J; bases unmatched to any gene: 0. This CDR3 region has 15 residues. Per the germline V gene, CDR1 is SGHRS and CDR2 is YFSETQ. CDR3 region: CASSLGQGAKNIQYF. The CDR3 DNA follows: TGCGCCAGCAGCTTGGGACAGGGGGCCAAAAACATTCAGTACTTC.

This clonotype was recorded a few times. CDR3 sequence (DNA): TGTGCCAGCAGCCTTATGGTGGGGGAGCAGTACTTC. Translated, it gives CASSLMVGEQYF. This chain uses TRBV7-9 with TRBJ2-7; D call uncertain. Trimming took off 5 bases at V and 7 bases at J, with 12 bases between the two ends. The CDR3 spans 12 residues. Germline CDR1 reads SEHNR; CDR2 reads FQNEAQ (reference sequence).

The chain uses TRBV5-1 and TRBJ2-7, with 7 nucleotides matching TRBD1. Germline CDR1 reads SGHRS; CDR2 reads YFSETQ. The CDR3 spans 13 residues. J was trimmed by 4 bases and V by 4 bases; bases with no gene match: 5. The DNA for the CDR3 is TGCGCCAGCAGCCACGGGACAGTATACGAGCAGTACTTC. This translates into CASSHGTVYEQYF.